The 27 T cell receptor beta chains presented below share a single source sample, sequenced in a study of blood T cell repertoires in COVID-19. Assay used: immunoSEQ multiplex PCR; TCRdb lists only in-frame clones, some missing. The data contain about 44,000 clones, more than 65% of them singletons. The sample consisted of peripheral blood. These receptors all come from a woman aged 70-85 years with acute or convalescent COVID-19.

By share of the sample, this clone is medium-sized. The V call is TRBV29-1, the J call TRBJ2-7; the D gene is possibly TRBD2 (6 bases). The germline gives CDR1 SQVTM, CDR2 ANQGSEA. Trimming stripped 1 base from V and 3 bases from J, with 7 bases between. The length of the CDR3 is 12 residues. CDR3 coding DNA: TGCAGCGTTGAAGTGGGGGGCTACGAGCAGTACTTC. It translates to CSVEVGGYEQYF.

This chain connects TRBV7-2 to TRBJ2-5; 9 bases agree with TRBD2. The CDR3 is made up of 16 amino acids. Germline assignment: CDR1 SGHTA and CDR2 FQGNSA. The V segment lost 2 bases and the J segment 4 bases; nucleotides outside the gene matches: 8. The CDR3 spells CASSLLGSGRLETQYF. CDR3 coding DNA: TGTGCCAGCAGCTTATTAGGTAGCGGGAGACTAGAGACCCAGTACTTC.

The CDR3: CATSDALESSYNEQFF. Here the CDR3 DNA reads TGTGCCACCAGTGACGCGCTAGAGAGCTCCTACAATGAGCAGTTCTTC. This chain links TRBV24-1 with TRBJ2-1; D remains ambiguous. Germline-derived CDR1 and CDR2 are KGHDR and SFDVKD. CDR3 length equals 16 residues. With 4 bases removed from V and 0 bases from J, the gap between germline ends came to 12 bases.

This chain uses TRBV7-3 with TRBJ1-1; weak D call: TRBD1 (6 bases). The V end was cut by 5 bases, the J end by 11 bases, with 21 bases between. CDR3 length equals 14 residues. Germline V lookup: CDR1 SGHTA, CDR2 FQGTGA. The CDR3 DNA is TGTGCCAGCAGCGAAAACCCCGGGACACGCGGGGCTTTCTTT. This gives the protein CASSENPGTRGAFF.

There are a few counts of this clone. V is TRBV21-1 and J is TRBJ2-7; the table's D call, TRBD1, has no DNA check behind it. TRBV21-1 is designated a pseudogene. The CDR3 length is 16 residues. The CDR3 sequence: CASSTLDRDTPYEQYF. CDR3 sequence (DNA): TGTGCCAGCAGCACACTAGACCGGGACACTCCGTACGAGCAGTACTTC.

The genes are TRBV18 and TRBJ1-4, with unresolved D. This CDR3 is built from 16 residues. Between the trimmed V and J ends, which lost 4 bases and 2 bases, there was a span of 14 bases. Germline CDR1 KGHSH, CDR2 LQKENI. The CDR3 region is CASSHMATQTNEKLFF. As DNA, the CDR3 is TGTGCCAGCTCACATATGGCAACCCAGACTAATGAAAAACTGTTTTTT.

The chain recombines TRBV18 with TRBJ1-1, with D possibly matching TRBD1 (5 bases). Germline V gene data show CDR1 as KGHSH and CDR2 as LQKENI. Trimming removed 3 bases from V and 1 base from J, with 15 bases in between. The CDR3 length is 16 residues. The CDR3 loop is CASSPSMGRGNTEAFF. The CDR3 DNA follows: TGTGCCAGCTCACCCTCCATGGGAAGGGGGAACACTGAAGCTTTCTTT.

The rearrangement links TRBV7-8 to TRBJ2-5; TRBD2 agrees at 8 bases. From germline, CDR1 is SGHVS and CDR2 FQNEAQ. This CDR3 comprises 16 residues. V lost 3 bases to trimming and J lost 2 bases; unmatched junction nucleotides: 8. The CDR3 here is CASSFGSTGGQETQYF. In DNA form, the CDR3 reads TGTGCCAGCAGCTTTGGTAGTACGGGAGGGCAAGAGACCCAGTACTTC.

V gene TRBV18 combines with J gene TRBJ2-3; perhaps TRBD2 as D (5 bases). V shed 3 bases and J shed 2 bases, with 9 bases lying between them. The germline CDR1 and CDR2 sequences are KGHSH and LQKENI. CDR3 length equals 14 residues. CDR3 sequence (DNA): TGTGCCAGCTCACCGGACTTGTCCACAGATACGCAGTATTTT. Amino acids: CASSPDLSTDTQYF.

This clone was seen a single time. The V call is TRBV18, the J call TRBJ1-1, with a weak D call TRBD1 (5 bases). CDR3 length: 15 amino acids. The germline CDR1 and CDR2 sequences are KGHSH and LQKENI. V lost 3 bases and J lost 2, with 13 bases in between. The CDR3 spells CASSPKDTRNTEAFF. The CDR3 coding sequence is TGTGCCAGCTCACCCAAGGACACAAGAAACACTGAAGCTTTCTTT.

This clone occurred a few times. The genes are TRBV19 and TRBJ2-7, with D possibly TRBD2 on 6 matching bases. Germline V gives CDR1 LNHDA, CDR2 SQIVND (reference sequence). The CDR3 is 14 residues long. Trimming shortened V by 5 bases and J by 0 bases, and 11 bases separated the two germline ends. The CDR3 DNA sequence: TGTGCCAGTAGTCCCCCGGGGGTCTCCTACGAGCAGTACTTC. Its protein product is CASSPPGVSYEQYF.

As DNA, the CDR3 is TGCAGCGCTGGGCGGGCCAGCTCCTACAATGAGCAGTTCTTC. Translated, it gives CSAGRASSYNEQFF. The rearrangement uses TRBV29-1 and TRBJ2-1, with D possibly being TRBD2 (5 bases). This CDR3 is 14 amino acids long. Germline V gene sequence: CDR1 SQVTM, CDR2 ANQGSEA. Trimming left V 7 bases short and J 0 bases short, with 13 bases between.

The chain combines TRBV7-3 with TRBJ2-2, with a weak D call TRBD1 (6 bases). The germline V gene has CDR1 SGHTA and CDR2 FQGTGA. V dropped 5 bases and J dropped 2 bases, with 12 bases sitting between them. This CDR3 is built from 15 residues. CDR3 sequence: CASSAQGTNTGELFF. CDR3 coding DNA: TGTGCCAGCAGCGCTCAGGGGACCAACACCGGGGAGCTGTTTTTT.

The chain is built from TRBV28 and TRBJ2-7, with a possible D match to TRBD1 (5 bases). In germline, CDR1 is MDHEN, CDR2 SYDVKM. The CDR3 covers 15 residues. V dropped 6 bases and J dropped 4 bases, with 19 bases sitting between them. The CDR3 loop reads CASSLSGPRVYEQYF. As DNA, the CDR3 is TGTGCCAGCAGCCTGTCAGGGCCCAGAGTATACGAGCAGTACTTC.

V usage is TRBV11-2 and J usage is TRBJ2-2; weak D call: TRBD1 (5 bases). There are 15 residues in the CDR3. Trimming took off 8 bases at V and 4 bases at J, with 17 bases between the two ends. Looked up from germline, CDR1 is SGHAT and CDR2 is FQNNGV. CDR3 region: CASLTPGKRTGELFF. CDR3 nucleotides: TGTGCCAGCCTAACCCCAGGGAAGCGCACCGGGGAGCTGTTTTTT.

The chain's CDR3 is CATSRDLLGARNTIYF. DNA for the CDR3: TGTGCCACCAGCAGAGATCTGTTGGGGGCAAGAAACACCATATATTTT. V is TRBV15 and J is TRBJ1-3; maybe TRBD1 (6 bases). The CDR3 contains 16 residues. In germline, CDR1 is LNHNV, CDR2 YYDKDF (reference sequence). V was trimmed by 0 bases and J by 5 bases, leaving 14 bases between them.

The rearrangement links TRBV27 to TRBJ2-1, with 8 bases lining up with TRBD2. This CDR3 has 15 amino acids. CDR1 MNHEY and CDR2 SMNVEV come from the germline V gene (reference sequence). V lost 0 bases and J lost 8; bases outside the gene matches: 6. CDR3 coding DNA: TGTGCCAGCAGTTTATCCGGGAGGGAGGGGTATGAGCAGTTCTTC. Protein: CASSLSGREGYEQFF.

V and J are TRBV6-1 and TRBJ1-6; 7 bases agree with TRBD1. Per the germline V gene, CDR1 is MNHNS and CDR2 is SASEGT. V shed 1 base, J shed 7 bases, and the junction held 4 bases outside the gene matches. The CDR3 loop spans 15 amino acids. Here the CDR3 reads CASSEDVGGNSPLHF. In nucleotides, the CDR3 is TGTGCCAGCAGTGAAGATGTAGGGGGCAATTCACCCCTCCACTTT.

The rearrangement uses TRBV30 and TRBJ2-1, with 14 bases fitting TRBD2. The CDR3 contains 16 residues. The germline CDR1 and CDR2 sequences are GTSNPN and SVGIG (reference sequence). Germline trimming cut 1 base from V and 6 bases from J; bases unmatched to any gene: 5. The CDR3: CAWSDKGLAGVNEQFF. CDR3 nucleotides: TGTGCCTGGAGTGATAAGGGACTAGCGGGAGTCAATGAGCAGTTCTTC. Variable domain in full (rest from reference TRBV30 and TRBJ2-1): SQTIHQWPATLVQPVGSPLSLECTVEGTSNPNLYWYRQAAGRGLQLLFYSVGIGQISSEVPQNLSASRPQDRQFILSSKKLLLSDSGFYLCAWSDKGLAGVNEQFFGPGTRLTVL.

CDR3 nucleotides: TGCGCCAGCAATCCCCTTTTTTTACGGGAGATTAGCGATGAGCAGTTCTTC. The encoded protein is CASNPLFLREISDEQFF. The chain couples TRBV4-1 to TRBJ2-1, with D maybe TRBD2 (6 bases). The CDR3 has 17 amino acids. Germline V gene lookup returns CDR1 MGHRA and CDR2 YSYEKL. Trimming shortened V by 7 bases and J by 8 bases, and 27 bases separated the two germline ends.

The rearrangement links TRBV18 to TRBJ2-6, with D tentatively TRBD2 (5 bases). The germline V gene has CDR1 KGHSH and CDR2 LQKENI. The V and J ends lost 2 bases and 0 bases respectively, with 8 bases between them. This CDR3 comprises 16 residues. Written as DNA, the CDR3 is TGTGCCAGCTCACCAAGCGGACCCTCTGGGGCCAACGTCCTGACTTTC. Translation gives CASSPSGPSGANVLTF.

The rearrangement uses TRBV27 and TRBJ1-1, with D possibly matching TRBD1 (5 bases). Germline V lookup: CDR1 MNHEY, CDR2 SMNVEV (reference sequence). V shed 5 bases and J shed 0 bases, with 10 bases lying between them. The CDR3 has 14 residues. In DNA form, the CDR3 reads TGTGCCAGCAGTCGACAGTCCATGAACACTGAAGCTTTCTTT. Its translation: CASSRQSMNTEAFF.

The DNA for the CDR3 is TGTGCCAGCAGTGAAGAACAGGGGGCCTACTATGGCTACACCTTC. Its protein is CASSEEQGAYYGYTF. The chain has TRBV6-1 and TRBJ1-2, with TRBD1 matching 9 bases. The V gene's germline CDR1 is MNHNS and CDR2 SASEGT. Unmatched junction bases numbered 3, after V lost 1 base and J lost 3 bases. The CDR3 runs 15 residues.

This clone was detected once. The rearrangement joins TRBV15 to TRBJ1-1; unclear D gene. The CDR3 is made up of 15 amino acids. V lost 3 bases and J lost 1, with 12 bases in between. CDR1 and CDR2 from the germline V gene are LNHNV and YYDKDF (reference sequence). The CDR3 loop reads CATSRVRSPNTEAFF. CDR3 bases: TGTGCCACCAGCAGGGTGCGTAGCCCGAACACTGAAGCTTTCTTT.

The chain employs TRBV4-1 and TRBJ2-7; 9 positions agree with TRBD2. This CDR3 comprises 14 residues. Germline V lookup: CDR1 MGHRA, CDR2 YSYEKL. V dropped 2 bases and J dropped 4; count of bases not matched to a gene: 3. The CDR3 region is CASSQQREAYEQYF. DNA for the CDR3: TGCGCCAGCAGCCAACAGCGGGAGGCTTACGAGCAGTACTTC.

V and J are TRBV5-6 and TRBJ1-2, with D perhaps TRBD1 (6 bases). The CDR3 runs to 13 residues. Germline V gives CDR1 SGHDT, CDR2 YYEEEE. V lost 3 bases to trimming and J lost 4 bases, with 10 bases between them. The CDR3 DNA reads TGTGCCAGCAGCTCCCGGGACATCTATGGCTACACCTTC. The encoded protein is CASSSRDIYGYTF.

This chain connects TRBV15 to TRBJ2-7; D possibly corresponds to TRBD1 (6 bases). The length of the CDR3 is 16 residues. The V end lost 3 bases, the J end lost 0 bases, and 15 bases lay between the germline ends. CDR1 and CDR2 (germline): LNHNV, YYDKDF (reference sequence). CDR3 nucleotides: TGTGCCACCAGCAGTCCTGGGACATCGCTCTCCTACGAGCAGTACTTC. Translated: CATSSPGTSLSYEQYF. Using reference TRBV15 and TRBJ2-7 for the parts outside the CDR3, the full variable domain is DAMVIQNPRYQVTQFGKPVTLSCSQTLNHNVMYWYQQKSSQAPKLLFHYYDKDFNNEADTPDNFQSRRPNTSFCFLDIRSPGLGDTAMYLCATSSPGTSLSYEQYFGPGTRLTVT.